The source of this T cell receptor beta chain is a study of T cell responses to AZD1222 COVID-19 vaccine. Libraries were prepared by immunoSEQ multiplex PCR; TCRdb keeps only in-frame clonotypes and omits some of them. The sample records 110,000 or so clones, 89% being singletons. This clone was seen only a few times. Its specificity is unknown. Overall study findings and caveats: It should be noted that donors were predominantly white British and more often female, and clonal diversity was possibly underestimated. Within unmutated variant regions lay the reported targets of nearly half of spike-specific TCRs. The peak T cell response came first, and repertoires were sampled only after it.

V lost 7 bases, J lost 2 bases, and 5 bases stayed unmatched. This CDR3 has 15 residues. The V gene's germline CDR1 is MNHEY and CDR2 SVGAGI. Sequencing used peripheral blood, obtained on day 0 of MenACWY control vaccination. The V call is TRBV6-5, the J call TRBJ1-5; the match to TRBD1 covers 10 bases. This receptor was obtained from an adult in good health. The CDR3, as DNA: TGTGCCAGCACCGGACAGGGGGGGGGCAATCAGCCCCAGCATTTT. This encodes CASTGQGGGNQPQHF.